This TCR beta chain was recovered during a study of cytomegalovirus exposure and HLA in healthy donors. Study findings and constraints: In a later analysis, HLA-C alleles had the fewest associated TCRs, DRB1 alleles the most. Later analysis identified a missense DCLRE1C variant that was linked to TCR beta V- and J-gene trimming. As confirmed in vitro, a few CMV-associated chains were specific for CMV antigens.

The CDR3 is 14 amino acids. Trimming took off 9 bases at V and 1 base at J, with 15 bases between the two ends. Per germline, CDR1 LNHDA and CDR2 SQIVND (reference sequence). The PCR used 60 Vbeta and 13 Jbeta primers. Only in-frame clones appear in the TCRdb table, and some are missing; sequencing was by immunoSEQ multiplex PCR. The sample carries 110,000 to 150,000 clones, roughly 78% recorded once. Remarks on this clone: Its antigen is currently unknown.

This chain uses TRBV19 with TRBJ1-2; possibly TRBD1 for D (5 bases). Material for sequencing was PBMCs. The receptor was isolated from a man aged 25 to 40 in good health and CMV-seronegative. The chain's CDR3 is CASVRGSDNYGYTF. The CDR3 bases are TGTGCCAGCGTCCGGGGGTCCGATAACTATGGCTACACCTTC.